This T cell receptor (beta chain) was sequenced in a study of blood T cell repertoires in COVID-19. Study at large: Sites across the United States, Italy and Spain contributed samples from acute and convalescent COVID-19. T cells, B-cell-depleted T cells, or PBMCs supplied cDNA or gDNA.

Per the study methods: Using reference gene primer amplification, nucleated cell counts were estimated. Repertoires were generated with immunoSEQ multiplex PCR, while TCRdb's copy carries only in-frame clones and drops some. The V and J calls and clone size come from that table; D and trimming were worked out from the DNA. The table includes approximately 290,000 clones, 75% to 90% detected once. In germline, CDR1 is GTSNPN, CDR2 SVGIG (reference sequence). V lost 2 bases and J lost 11; bases outside the gene matches: 7. The CDR3 contains 15 residues. This chain uses TRBV30 with TRBJ1-6, with 12 bases lining up with TRBD1. The specimen was peripheral blood. This TCR came from an older woman with acute or convalescent COVID-19. The CDR3: CAWSPGQGALTPLHF. In nucleotides, the CDR3 is TGTGCCTGGAGTCCGGGACAGGGGGCCTTAACACCCCTCCACTTT. Supplemented by reference TRBV30 and TRBJ1-6, the full variable domain reads SQTIHQWPATLVQPVGSPLSLECTVEGTSNPNLYWYRQAAGRGLQLLFYSVGIGQISSEVPQNLSASRPQDRQFILSSKKLLLSDSGFYLCAWSPGQGALTPLHFGNGTRLTVT.